Each of the 30 T cell receptor beta chains below was sequenced from the same sample in a study of regulatory T cells in long-lasting Graves disease. Regarding time point: newly diagnosed GD, antithyroid drugs for less than 3 months. TCR sequences were obtained from RNA taken from PBMCs. Construction of the TCR beta libraries employed iRepertoire HTBI primers in conjunction with Arm-PCR of CDR3 regions. TCRdb passed the multiplex PCR reads through MiXCR, listing each CDR3 protein once. The sample has approximately 490,000 distinct CDR3 sequences; about 17% are singletons. A further study also used this sample, focusing on T cells in Graves' hyperthyroidism and ophthalmopathy.

The specimen was peripheral blood mononuclear cells (PBMCs), collected at new diagnosis, from a patient treated with antithyroid drugs. The receptors were gathered from a man between 40 and 49 years old with Graves disease.

The chain uses TRBV28 and TRBJ1-5, with D uncertain. V lost 6 bases and J lost 7, with 13 bases in between. Per the germline V gene, CDR1 is MDHEN and CDR2 is SYDVKM. CDR3 length equals 13 residues. The CDR3 nucleotides are TGTGCCAGCAGCCCGACACCTCCCCAGCCCCAGCATTTT. It encodes CASSPTPPQPQHF.

The sample holds many counts of this clonotype. The chain employs TRBV28 and TRBJ2-7; the match to TRBD2 covers 7 bases. CDR1 MDHEN and CDR2 SYDVKM come from the germline V gene. The V gene end was trimmed by 8 bases and the J gene end by 2 bases; junction bases not matched to a gene: 15. The CDR3 has 16 residues. CDR3 nucleotides: TGTGCCAGCGGCTCGCGTAGCGGGCCATTCACCTACGAGCAGTACTTC. Translating gives CASGSRSGPFTYEQYF.

This clonotype was observed a single time. This clone may be a read error of a much larger clone one base away. V gene TRBV6-2 or TRBV6-3 combines with J gene TRBJ2-1; D is possibly TRBD2 (6 bases). Germline CDR1 and CDR2: MNHEY and SVGEGT. V lost 6 bases, J lost 2 bases, and 14 bases lay in between. This CDR3 has 15 residues. As DNA, the CDR3 is TGTGCCAGCAGACCACTCGGGAGACCCTACAATGAGCAGTTCTTC. This gives the protein CASRPLGRPYNEQFF.

There are many counts of this clonotype. The gene calls are TRBV28 and TRBJ2-1; possibly TRBD1 for D (5 bases). CDR1 is MDHEN and CDR2 is SYDVKM in the germline V gene. Deletions cut 7 bases from V and 4 bases from J, with 20 bases between. The CDR3 spans 16 residues. For the CDR3, the DNA is TGTGCCAGCACGGCTAGGGGCGTAAGCTTGTACAATGAGCAGTTCTTC. It yields the protein CASTARGVSLYNEQFF.

This clonotype was recorded many times. J is TRBJ2-2 and V is TRBV6-1; TRBD1 or TRBD2 may be the D gene (5 bases each). The germline CDR1 and CDR2 sequences are MNHNS and SASEGT. Between the trimmed V and J ends, which lost 7 bases and 7 bases, there was a span of 13 bases. This CDR3 spans 13 amino acids. The CDR3 is CASKGRDVGELFF. As DNA, the CDR3 is TGTGCCAGCAAGGGCAGGGACGTCGGGGAGCTGTTTTTT.

This clonotype has ten or more counts. The CDR3 protein is CASSEGSVQGNQPQHF. CDR3 in DNA: TGCGCCAGCAGTGAAGGGTCAGTACAGGGGAATCAGCCCCAGCATTTT. The chain combines TRBV10-2 with TRBJ1-5, with 7 bases matching TRBD1. This CDR3 is built from 16 residues. V gave up 3 bases and J gave up 4 bases; unmatched junction bases: 9. Germline CDR1 is WSHSY and CDR2 is SAAADI.

This clonotype was found many times. V gene TRBV14 combines with J gene TRBJ2-1; 7 nucleotides match TRBD1. Germline CDR1 and CDR2: SGHDN and FVKESK. V was pared by 4 bases and J by 0 bases, with 6 bases of the junction left unmatched. The CDR3 spans 16 residues. For the CDR3, the DNA is TGTGCCAGCAGCCGGTTAACAGGGGACTCCTACAATGAGCAGTTCTTC. Amino acids: CASSRLTGDSYNEQFF.

This clonotype was picked up many times. The V call is TRBV5-4, the J call TRBJ2-3; D might be TRBD2 (6 bases). Trimming left V 3 bases short and J 6 bases short, with 11 bases between. The CDR3 is 13 residues long. Germline V CDR1 and CDR2: SGHNT, YYREEE (reference sequence). The CDR3 is CASSSTGRDTQYF. CDR3 bases: TGTGCCAGCAGCTCGACGGGGAGGGATACGCAGTATTTT.

Comment on this clonotype: The junction differs from germline at one of its ends, possibly a read error. The chain combines TRBV7-7 with TRBJ2-1; 8 nucleotides align to TRBD1. The CDR3 runs to 12 residues. The V gene's germline CDR1 is SSHAT and CDR2 FNYEAQ (reference sequence). In DNA form, the CDR3 reads TGTGCTAGCAGCTTAGGACAGGGAAAGCAGTTCTTC. It yields the protein CASSLGQGKQFF.

This clonotype occurred many times. V is TRBV20-1 and J is TRBJ2-7, with D possibly being TRBD2 (6 bases). Germline CDR1 DFQATT, CDR2 SNEGSKA (reference sequence). The CDR3 covers 14 residues. Trimming stripped 4 bases from V and 5 bases from J, with 18 bases between. This CDR3 is CSATAPEGPHEQYF. The CDR3 DNA follows: TGCAGTGCTACCGCCCCGGAGGGCCCCCACGAGCAGTACTTC.

At least ten counts were recorded for this clonotype. This chain joins TRBV20-1 and TRBJ2-1; no clear D. V lost 1 base and J 6 bases, leaving 7 bases between the germline ends. The CDR3 totals 12 residues. From germline, CDR1 is DFQATT and CDR2 SNEGSKA (reference sequence). Here the CDR3 DNA reads TGCAGTGCTAGAGGCCGGTTCAATGAGCAGTTCTTC. Translation gives CSARGRFNEQFF.

This clonotype was seen at least ten times. The rearrangement uses TRBV2 and TRBJ2-5; perhaps TRBD1 as D (5 bases). Germline CDR1 reads SNHLY; CDR2 reads FYNNEI. V dropped 2 bases and J dropped 4 bases, with 11 bases sitting between them. The CDR3 spans 14 residues. The chain's CDR3 is CASSELQGRETQYF. The DNA for the CDR3 is TGTGCCAGCAGTGAACTCCAGGGTCGAGAGACCCAGTACTTC.

This clonotype was detected ten times or more. The rearrangement links TRBV27 to TRBJ1-2; tentative D call: TRBD1 (6 bases). The germline V gene encodes CDR1 MNHEY and CDR2 SMNVEV (reference sequence). Trimming removed 5 bases at V and 2 bases at J, with 18 bases between. There are 16 residues in the CDR3. The CDR3 sequence is CASSNPSGGPNYGYTF. The CDR3 bases are TGTGCCAGCAGTAACCCCTCCGGGGGGCCGAACTATGGCTACACCTTC.

This clonotype was seen a handful of times. This chain joins TRBV29-1 and TRBJ2-3; D remains unclear. CDR3 size: 11 residues. Germline-derived CDR1 and CDR2 are SQVTM and ANQGSEA. Trimming cost V 2 bases and J 10 bases, with 10 bases left between them. CDR3 bases: TGCAGCGTTGAACGAAATCCCCCGCAGTATTTT. It is translated as CSVERNPPQYF.

This clonotype was seen ten or more times. V and J are TRBV19 and TRBJ2-7; 10 bases are shared with TRBD1. This CDR3 is 18 amino acids long. V was pared by 4 bases and J by 0 bases, with 12 bases of the junction left unmatched. CDR1 is LNHDA and CDR2 is SQIVND in the germline V gene (reference sequence). In DNA, the CDR3 is TGTGCCAGTAGTACGCACCCCGGGACAGGGGCCCTCTCCTACGAGCAGTACTTC. Amino acids: CASSTHPGTGALSYEQYF.

This clonotype has at least ten counts. This rearrangement joins TRBV28 to TRBJ2-3; TRBD1 matches 8 bases. V trimming: 6 bases; J trimming: 4 bases; junction bases outside the gene matches: 9. Germline-derived CDR1 and CDR2 are MDHEN and SYDVKM. The CDR3 contains 15 residues. The CDR3 coding sequence is TGTGCCAGCAGGTACCGACAGGGGCTAGCAGATACGCAGTATTTT. Translation: CASRYRQGLADTQYF.

This clonotype was recorded many times. This chain uses TRBV18 with TRBJ2-3; 9 positions agree with TRBD2. The germline gives CDR1 KGHSH, CDR2 LQKENI. The CDR3 totals 15 residues. V lost 0 bases and J lost 2; bases outside the gene matches: 0. The CDR3, as DNA: TGTGCCAGCTCACCACCGGGACTAGCCACAGATACGCAGTATTTT. This translates into CASSPPGLATDTQYF.

A few counts support this clonotype. The J gene is TRBJ2-7, the V gene TRBV7-8, with 7 bases matching TRBD1. CDR1 and CDR2 from the germline V gene are SGHVS and FQNEAQ. The CDR3 is made up of 14 amino acids. V was pared by 4 bases and J by 3 bases, with 6 bases of the junction left unmatched. The CDR3 spells CASSYMTGNYEQYF. Written as DNA, the CDR3 is TGTGCCAGCAGCTATATGACAGGGAACTACGAGCAGTACTTC.

This clonotype was detected ten times or more. J is TRBJ2-1 and V is TRBV2, with 7 bases fitting TRBD1. The germline gives CDR1 SNHLY, CDR2 FYNNEI. V lost 6 bases, J lost 7 bases, and 12 bases stayed unmatched. This CDR3 is built from 15 residues. DNA for the CDR3: TGTGCCAGCAGCGATCCGGGACAGCTGTCTAATGAGCAGTTCTTC. It specifies CASSDPGQLSNEQFF. The full variable domain, with the rest looked up from reference TRBV2 and TRBJ2-1, is EPEVTQTPSHQVTQMGQEVILRCVPISNHLYFYWYRQILGQKVEFLVSFYNNEISEKSEIFDDQFSVERPDGSNFTLKIRSTKLEDSAMYFCASSDPGQLSNEQFFGPGTRLTVL.

This clonotype was observed a few times. A much larger clonotype is one base distant, so this may be a read error. CDR3 residues: CASSGGRSSYNEQFF. The CDR3 DNA reads TGTGCCAGCAGTGGCGGGAGGAGCTCCTACAATGAGCAGTTCTTC. The rearrangement joins TRBV9 to TRBJ2-1, with 8 bases fitting TRBD2. V lost 5 bases to trimming and J lost 0 bases; unmatched junction nucleotides: 4. Germline V lookup: CDR1 SGDLS, CDR2 YYNGEE. The CDR3 has 15 amino acids. Together with reference TRBV9 and TRBJ2-1, the CDR3 gives the full variable domain: DSGVTQTPKHLITATGQRVTLRCSPRSGDLSVYWYQQSLDQGLQFLIQYYNGEERAKGNILERFSAQQFPDLHSELNLSSLELGDSALYFCASSGGRSSYNEQFFGPGTRLTVL.

The chain uses TRBV27 and TRBJ1-2; weak D call: TRBD1 (5 bases). V was pared by 3 bases and J by 2 bases, with 10 bases between. The V gene's germline CDR1 is MNHEY and CDR2 SMNVEV (reference sequence). The CDR3 length is 14 residues. CDR3 nucleotides: TGTGCCAGCAGTTTTGGACGGGACAACTATGGCTACACCTTC. Residues: CASSFGRDNYGYTF.

With regard to this clonotype: A far larger clone is just one base off, so this is likely a read error. This rearrangement joins TRBV20-1 to TRBJ2-1, with D unresolved. Germline CDR1 DFQATT, CDR2 SNEGSKA (reference sequence). V was trimmed by 3 bases and J by 10 bases, leaving 13 bases between them. The CDR3 is 12 amino acids. The CDR3 DNA reads TGCAGTGCTAGGGCTGACCTCTACGAGCAGTTCTTC. Its protein product is CSARADLYEQFF.

J is TRBJ2-1 and V is TRBV20-1; 11 nucleotides line up with TRBD2. Germline loops: CDR1 DFQATT, CDR2 SNEGSKA (reference sequence). The CDR3 totals 14 residues. With V trimmed by 5 bases and J by 13 bases, 13 bases remained unmatched. The CDR3 region has the DNA TGCAGTGCTCCCGTAGCGGGAGGGCCGGAAAAACAGTTCTTC. It translates to CSAPVAGGPEKQFF.

This clonotype has at least ten counts. This chain uses TRBV3-1 with TRBJ2-7, with 10 bases identical to TRBD1. The CDR3 is made up of 15 amino acids. CDR1 and CDR2 (germline): LGHDT, YNNKEL (reference sequence). V gave up 4 bases and J gave up 3 bases; unmatched junction bases: 6. This CDR3 reads CASSLRTGGFYEQYF. CDR3 sequence (DNA): TGTGCCAGCAGCCTCCGGACAGGGGGGTTCTACGAGCAGTACTTC.

The V and J genes are TRBV7-9 and TRBJ1-2; no clear D. V lost 6 bases to trimming and J lost 0 bases, with 14 bases between them. The V gene's germline CDR1 is SEHNR and CDR2 FQNEAQ (reference sequence). This CDR3 is built from 15 residues. The CDR3 nucleotides read TGTGCCAGCAGTTTAACCTCCGGCACTAACTATGGCTACACCTTC. Protein sequence: CASSLTSGTNYGYTF. Full variable domain (outside the CDR3, taken from reference TRBV7-9 and TRBJ1-2): DTGVSQNPRHKITKRGQNVTFRCDPISEHNRLYWYRQTLGQGPEFLTYFQNEAQLEKSRLLSDRFSAERPKGSFSTLEIQRTEQGDSAMYLCASSLTSGTNYGYTFGSGTRLTVV.

A word on this clonotype: One end of the junction does not line up with germline, which may come from a read error. J is TRBJ2-7 and V is TRBV27; no definite D call. The CDR3 is 11 amino acids. CDR1 and CDR2 (germline): MNHEY, SMNVEV (reference sequence). The CDR3 DNA follows: TGTGCCGGCAGTTTAGGATACGAGCAGTACTTC. It yields the protein CAGSLGYEQYF.

This clonotype was detected many times. The rearrangement links TRBV6-5 to TRBJ2-5, with TRBD2 matching over 11 bases. The V and J ends lost 3 bases and 3 bases, in that order; junction bases with no gene match: 3. The CDR3 consists of 15 residues. Germline assignment: CDR1 MNHEY and CDR2 SVGAGI. DNA for the CDR3: TGTGCCAGCAGTTATAGCGGGAGGGCCGAAGAGACCCAGTACTTC. Residues: CASSYSGRAEETQYF.

There are a few counts of this clonotype. This chain uses TRBV27 with TRBJ2-1; possibly TRBD1 for D (5 bases). The CDR3 has 13 amino acids. Germline values: CDR1 MNHEY, CDR2 SMNVEV (reference sequence). V gave up 10 bases and J gave up 4 bases, with 14 bases separating them. CDR3 nucleotide sequence: TGTGCCACGCGCAGGGCAGATTACAATGAGCAGTTCTTC. Its translation is CATRRADYNEQFF.

Note on this clonotype: A much larger clone is a single base away; this may be a read error. This sequence joins TRBV6-4 and TRBJ1-2; maybe TRBD1 (5 bases). The CDR3 is made up of 16 amino acids. Trimming cost V 6 bases and J 8 bases, with 25 bases left between them. The germline V gene has CDR1 MRHNA and CDR2 SNTAGT. The CDR3 loop reads CASSPHAARVGEGYTF. CDR3 nucleotides: TGTGCCAGCAGCCCCCACGCGGCCAGGGTAGGAGAAGGCTACACCTTC.

The table lists this clonotype with many counts. This sequence joins TRBV5-1 and TRBJ1-4; 11 bases agree with TRBD1. With V trimmed by 4 bases and J by 7 bases, 6 bases remained unmatched. Germline CDR1 SGHRS, CDR2 YFSETQ. This CDR3 region has 15 residues. The CDR3 is CASSGQGAVGEKLFF. The CDR3 DNA reads as TGCGCCAGCAGCGGACAGGGGGCCGTAGGTGAAAAACTGTTTTTT.